The sequence of this T cell receptor beta chain was determined in a study of blood T cells in healthy people across ages. Study findings and constraints: Not knowing donor CMV status may have confounded expanded clonotype changes.

Alongside a J-beta primer mix, a sample-barcoded 5' primer served in a second PCR lasting roughly 7 to 12 cycles. The template-switch adaptor was a 5' adaptor with 12 random nucleotides. It tagged each cDNA molecule. TCRdb re-called the 5' RACE reads through MiXCR, storing one row per CDR3 protein. The table lists over 1,500,000 distinct CDR3 sequences, about 50% of them singletons. With each sample, at least 5 micrograms of total RNA were extracted. Trimming left V 0 bases short and J 7 bases short, with 16 bases between. This CDR3 has 15 residues. Germline CDR1 is LGHNA and CDR2 is YSLEER. A word on this clonotype: Its antigen is as yet unknown. This could be a read error, since a much larger clone is one nucleotide away.

V usage is TRBV4-3 and J usage is TRBJ2-7; TRBD2 is a possible D gene (5 bases). This TCR was recovered from a woman aged 40 to 50 in good health. Sequencing was performed on blood. CDR3 region: CASSQDRDGKNEQYF. For the CDR3, the DNA is TGCGCCAGCAGCCAAGATCGGGATGGGAAAAATGAGCAGTACTTC.